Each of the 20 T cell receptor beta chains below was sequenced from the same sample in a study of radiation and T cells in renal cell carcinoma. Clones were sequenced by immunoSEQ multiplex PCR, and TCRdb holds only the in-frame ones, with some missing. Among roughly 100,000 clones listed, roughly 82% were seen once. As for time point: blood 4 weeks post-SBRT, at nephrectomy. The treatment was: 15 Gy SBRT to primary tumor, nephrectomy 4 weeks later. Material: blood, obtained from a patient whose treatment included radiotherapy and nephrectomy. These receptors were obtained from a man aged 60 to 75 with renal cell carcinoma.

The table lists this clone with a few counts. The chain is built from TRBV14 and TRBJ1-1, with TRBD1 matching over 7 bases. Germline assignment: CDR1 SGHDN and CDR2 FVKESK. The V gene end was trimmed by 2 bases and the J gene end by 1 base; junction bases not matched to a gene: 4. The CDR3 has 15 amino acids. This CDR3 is CASSQNRQGNTEAFF. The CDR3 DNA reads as TGTGCCAGCAGCCAAAACCGACAGGGGAACACTGAAGCTTTCTTT.

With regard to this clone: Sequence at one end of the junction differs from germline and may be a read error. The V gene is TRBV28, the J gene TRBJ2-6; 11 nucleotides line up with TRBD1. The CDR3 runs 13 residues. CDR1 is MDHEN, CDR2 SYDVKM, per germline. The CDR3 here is CASRGTGGWAWAF. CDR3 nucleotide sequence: TGTGCCAGCAGGGGGACAGGGGGATGGGCCTGGGCTTTC.

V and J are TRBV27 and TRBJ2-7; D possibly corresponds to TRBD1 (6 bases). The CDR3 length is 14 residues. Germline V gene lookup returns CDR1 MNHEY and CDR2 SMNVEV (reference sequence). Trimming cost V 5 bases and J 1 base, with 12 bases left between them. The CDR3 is CASSRTAYSYEQYF. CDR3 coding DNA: TGTGCCAGCAGTAGGACAGCGTATTCCTACGAGCAGTACTTC.

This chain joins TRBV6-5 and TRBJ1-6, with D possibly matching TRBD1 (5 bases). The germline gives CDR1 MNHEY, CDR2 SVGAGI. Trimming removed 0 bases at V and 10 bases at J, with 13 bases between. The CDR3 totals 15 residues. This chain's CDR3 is CASSYSRQGGSPLHF. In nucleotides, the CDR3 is TGTGCCAGCAGTTACTCGAGGCAGGGTGGATCACCCCTCCACTTT.

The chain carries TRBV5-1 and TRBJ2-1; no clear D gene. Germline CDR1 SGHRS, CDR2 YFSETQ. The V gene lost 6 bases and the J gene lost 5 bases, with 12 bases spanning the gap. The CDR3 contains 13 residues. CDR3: CASTMTRHNEQFF. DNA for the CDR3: TGCGCCAGCACTATGACACGCCACAATGAGCAGTTCTTC. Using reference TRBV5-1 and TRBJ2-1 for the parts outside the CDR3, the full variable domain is KAGVTQTPRYLIKTRGQQVTLSCSPISGHRSVSWYQQTPGQGLQFLFEYFSETQRNKGNFPGRFSGRQFSNSRSEMNVSTLELGDSALYLCASTMTRHNEQFFGPGTRLTVL.

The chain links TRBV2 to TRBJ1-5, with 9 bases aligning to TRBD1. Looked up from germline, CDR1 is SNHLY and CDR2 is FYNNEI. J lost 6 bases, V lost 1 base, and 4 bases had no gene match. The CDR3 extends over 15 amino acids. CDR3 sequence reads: CASSEGDRVGQPQHF. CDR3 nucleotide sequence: TGTGCCAGCAGTGAAGGGGACAGGGTTGGTCAGCCCCAGCATTTT. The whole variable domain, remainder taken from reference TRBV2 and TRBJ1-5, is EPEVTQTPSHQVTQMGQEVILRCVPISNHLYFYWYRQILGQKVEFLVSFYNNEISEKSEIFDDQFSVERPDGSNFTLKIRSTKLEDSAMYFCASSEGDRVGQPQHFGDGTRLSIL.

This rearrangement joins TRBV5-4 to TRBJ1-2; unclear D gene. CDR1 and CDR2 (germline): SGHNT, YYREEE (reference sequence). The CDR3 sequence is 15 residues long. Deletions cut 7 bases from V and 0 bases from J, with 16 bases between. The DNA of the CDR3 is TGTGCCAGCTACTCGTACGGAGGGCCTAACTATGGCTACACCTTC. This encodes CASYSYGGPNYGYTF.

Written as DNA, the CDR3 is TGTGCCAGTTCCCAGACAGGCGGGTACAATGAGCAGTTCTTC. This translates into CASSQTGGYNEQFF. This rearrangement joins TRBV19 to TRBJ2-1; possible D gene TRBD1, 6 bases. CDR1 LNHDA and CDR2 SQIVND come from the germline V gene (reference sequence). This CDR3 comprises 14 residues. Trimming stripped 8 bases from V and 4 bases from J, with 15 bases between.

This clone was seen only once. The CDR3 spells CASSDRTGGTDTQYF. Here the CDR3 DNA reads TGCGCCAGCAGTGATAGGACAGGGGGAACAGATACGCAGTATTTT. The J gene is TRBJ2-3, the V gene TRBV10-2, with TRBD1 identical over 10 bases. The CDR3 loop spans 15 amino acids. Looked up from germline, CDR1 is WSHSY and CDR2 is SAAADI. Trimming removed 3 bases from V and 3 bases from J; junction bases left unmatched: 3.

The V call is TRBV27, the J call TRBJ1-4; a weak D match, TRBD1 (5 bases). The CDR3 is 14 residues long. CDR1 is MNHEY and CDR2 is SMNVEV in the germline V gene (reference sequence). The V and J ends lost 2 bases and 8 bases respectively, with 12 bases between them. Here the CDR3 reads CASSLGGEEEKLFF. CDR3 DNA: TGTGCCAGCAGTTTAGGAGGGGAGGAAGAAAAACTGTTTTTT.

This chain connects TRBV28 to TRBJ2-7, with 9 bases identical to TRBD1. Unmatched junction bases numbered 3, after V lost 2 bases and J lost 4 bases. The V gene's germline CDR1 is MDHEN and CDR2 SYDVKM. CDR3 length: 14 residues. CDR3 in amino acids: CASSLGGQGYEQYF. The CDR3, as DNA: TGTGCCAGCAGTTTAGGTGGACAGGGGTACGAGCAGTACTTC.

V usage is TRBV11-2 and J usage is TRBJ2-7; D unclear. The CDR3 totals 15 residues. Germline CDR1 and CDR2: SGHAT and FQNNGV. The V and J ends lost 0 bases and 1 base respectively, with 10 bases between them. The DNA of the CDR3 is TGTGCCAGCAGCTTAGACCGGGTAGGGTCCTACGAGCAGTACTTC. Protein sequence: CASSLDRVGSYEQYF.

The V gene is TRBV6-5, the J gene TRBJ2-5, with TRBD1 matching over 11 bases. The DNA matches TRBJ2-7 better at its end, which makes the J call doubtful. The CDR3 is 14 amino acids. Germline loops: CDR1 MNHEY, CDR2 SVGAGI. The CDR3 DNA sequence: TGTGCCAGCAGTGGGACAGGGGGGCACTACGAGCAGTACTTC. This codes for CASSGTGGHYEQYF.

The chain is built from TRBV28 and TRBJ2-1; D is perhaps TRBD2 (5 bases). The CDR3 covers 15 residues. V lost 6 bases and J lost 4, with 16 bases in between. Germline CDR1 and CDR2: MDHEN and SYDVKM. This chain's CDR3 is CASRVSGELYNEQFF. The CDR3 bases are TGTGCCAGCAGGGTCAGCGGAGAGCTGTACAATGAGCAGTTCTTC. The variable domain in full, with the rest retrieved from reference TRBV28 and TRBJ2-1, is DVKVTQSSRYLVKRTGEKVFLECVQDMDHENMFWYRQDPGLGLRLIYFSYDVKMKEKGDIPEGYSVSREKKERFSLILESASTNQTSMYLCASRVSGELYNEQFFGPGTRLTVL.

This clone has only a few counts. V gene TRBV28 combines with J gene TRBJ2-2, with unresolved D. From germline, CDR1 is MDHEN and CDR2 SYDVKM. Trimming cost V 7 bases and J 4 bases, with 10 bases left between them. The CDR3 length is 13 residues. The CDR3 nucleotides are TGTGCCAGCATTGCGTCCCTCACCGGGGAGCTGTTTTTT. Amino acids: CASIASLTGELFF. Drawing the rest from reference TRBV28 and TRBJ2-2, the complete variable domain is DVKVTQSSRYLVKRTGEKVFLECVQDMDHENMFWYRQDPGLGLRLIYFSYDVKMKEKGDIPEGYSVSREKKERFSLILESASTNQTSMYLCASIASLTGELFFGEGSRLTVL.

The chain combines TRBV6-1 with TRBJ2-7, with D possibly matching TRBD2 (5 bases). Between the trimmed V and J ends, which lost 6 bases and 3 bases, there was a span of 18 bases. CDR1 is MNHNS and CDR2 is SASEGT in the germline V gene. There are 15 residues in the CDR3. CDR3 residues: CASSAGNGPFYEQYF. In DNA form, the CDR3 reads TGTGCCAGCAGCGCCGGGAACGGACCCTTCTACGAGCAGTACTTC.

The CDR3 DNA sequence: TGTGCCAGCTCAATCCCTCGGGGCCCAAAGTACTTC. Translation: CASSIPRGPKYF. V usage is TRBV18 and J usage is TRBJ2-7; D might be TRBD1 or TRBD2, each matching 5 bases. Trimming shortened V by 5 bases and J by 11 bases, and 16 bases separated the two germline ends. The CDR3 has 12 amino acids. CDR1 KGHSH and CDR2 LQKENI come from the germline V gene.

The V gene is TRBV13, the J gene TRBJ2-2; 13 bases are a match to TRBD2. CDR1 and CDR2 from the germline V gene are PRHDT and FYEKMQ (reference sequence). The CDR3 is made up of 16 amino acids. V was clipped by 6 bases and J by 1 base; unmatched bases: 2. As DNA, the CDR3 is TGTGCCAGCAGTAGACTAGCGGGAGGGAACACCGGGGAGCTGTTTTTT. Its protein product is CASSRLAGGNTGELFF.

DNA of the CDR3: TGTGCCAGCAGCCCCAGGGGCTCGAGGGAGCAGTACTTC. Translated: CASSPRGSREQYF. The chain uses TRBV5-4 and TRBJ2-7; TRBD1 might be the D (6 bases). The ends were cut back, 4 bases at V and 7 bases at J, with 15 bases in the middle. This CDR3 comprises 13 residues. CDR1 SGHNT and CDR2 YYREEE come from the germline V gene (reference sequence). Together with reference TRBV5-4 and TRBJ2-7, the CDR3 gives the full variable domain: ETGVTQSPTHLIKTRGQQVTLRCSSQSGHNTVSWYQQALGQGPQFIFQYYREEENGRGNFPPRFSGLQFPNYSSELNVNALELDDSALYLCASSPRGSREQYFGPGTRLTVT.

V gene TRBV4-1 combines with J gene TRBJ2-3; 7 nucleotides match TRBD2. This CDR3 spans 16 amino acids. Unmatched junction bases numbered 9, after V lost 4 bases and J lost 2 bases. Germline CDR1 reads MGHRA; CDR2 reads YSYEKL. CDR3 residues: CASSPEEAGITDTQYF. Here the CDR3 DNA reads TGCGCCAGCAGCCCGGAGGAAGCGGGGATCACAGATACGCAGTATTTT.